A selection of T cell receptor beta chains follows, all from one sample in a study of CD8 T cells in ankylosing spondylitis. TCRdb processed the 5' RACE reads anew with MiXCR; each CDR3 protein has one entry. This repertoire shows some 250,000 distinct CDR3 sequences, roughly a quarter found once; its top ten account for 0.6% to 0.75%. The sequencing input was blood, either unsorted or a sorted T cell fraction (not recorded which). The receptors here all came from a male donor with ankylosing spondylitis or in good health (not recorded which). Each CDR3 is given with its conserved first and last residue. The order of the fields is J gene, D gene, V gene, clone size, CDR3 DNA, CDR3 protein. D genes are given only for firm matches. Clone size, where shown, is once, few, many, or a class for clones that have expanded.

J gene: TRBJ1-1
D gene: TRBD1
V gene: TRBV12-3/TRBV12-4
clone size: .
CDR3 DNA: TGTGCCAGCACACGGACAGGGGCCCTTGAAGCTTTCTTT
CDR3 protein: CASTRTGALEAFF

J gene: TRBJ2-7
D gene: .
V gene: TRBV10-3
clone size: few
CDR3 DNA: TGTGCCATCACTGAGACCGAAACCTACGAGCAGTACTTC
CDR3 protein: CAITETETYEQYF

J gene: TRBJ1-1
D gene: TRBD1
V gene: TRBV29-1
clone size: once
CDR3 DNA: TGCAGCGCACATGACAGGGCGAACACTGAAGCTTTCTTT
CDR3 protein: CSAHDRANTEAFF

J gene: TRBJ1-2
D gene: .
V gene: TRBV12-3/TRBV12-4
clone size: .
CDR3 DNA: TGTGCCAGCAATCAAAGGGACTATGGCTACACCTTC
CDR3 protein: CASNQRDYGYTF

J gene: TRBJ2-5
D gene: TRBD2
V gene: TRBV20-1
clone size: few
CDR3 DNA: TGCAGTGCAACACTAGCGGGGGCCAAAGAGACCCAGTACTTC
CDR3 protein: CSATLAGAKETQYF

J gene: TRBJ2-7
D gene: TRBD2
V gene: TRBV20-1
clone size: .
CDR3 DNA: TGCAGTGCTAGAGAATGGGCTAGCGGGGGGGACGAGCAGTACTTC
CDR3 protein: CSAREWASGGDEQYF

J gene: TRBJ1-2
D gene: TRBD1
V gene: TRBV20-1
clone size: many
CDR3 DNA: TGCAGTGCTAGACAGGGGGTAGAGTATGGCTACACCTTC
CDR3 protein: CSARQGVEYGYTF

J gene: TRBJ1-4
D gene: .
V gene: TRBV5-5
clone size: few
CDR3 DNA: TGTGCCAGCAGCTTGGACAGCAACTATGAAAAACTGTTTTTT
CDR3 protein: CASSLDSNYEKLFF

J gene: TRBJ2-7
D gene: .
V gene: TRBV6-1
clone size: .
CDR3 DNA: TGTGCCAGCAGTGAAGCCCCCATCGCTAGGTACGAGCAGTACTTC
CDR3 protein: CASSEAPIARYEQYF

J gene: TRBJ1-2
D gene: TRBD1
V gene: TRBV20-1
clone size: many
CDR3 DNA: TGCAGTGCTAGAGAGGACAGGGTGGTAGGCTATGGCTACACCTTC
CDR3 protein: CSAREDRVVGYGYTF

J gene: TRBJ2-7
D gene: TRBD1
V gene: TRBV20-1
clone size: few
CDR3 DNA: TGCAGTGCCCTGATCAGGGGGCGAAAGTCCTACGAGCAGTACTTC
CDR3 protein: CSALIRGRKSYEQYF

J gene: TRBJ2-7
D gene: TRBD2
V gene: TRBV6-5
clone size: .
CDR3 DNA: TGTGCCAGCAGTTACTGGGCGGGGGTCTCCTACGAGCAGTACTTC
CDR3 protein: CASSYWAGVSYEQYF

J gene: TRBJ2-7
D gene: TRBD1
V gene: TRBV6-1
clone size: .
CDR3 DNA: TGTGCCAGCAGTCGCCCGGGACAGTCCTACGAGCAGTACTTC
CDR3 protein: CASSRPGQSYEQYF

J gene: TRBJ2-3
D gene: TRBD2
V gene: TRBV12-3/TRBV12-4
clone size: many
CDR3 DNA: TGTGCCAGCAGTCCAGGGACTAGTTCAGATACGCAGTATTTT
CDR3 protein: CASSPGTSSDTQYF

J gene: TRBJ2-7
D gene: TRBD1
V gene: TRBV18
clone size: many
CDR3 DNA: TGTGCCAGCTCACCAACAGGGGATATCTACGAGCAGTACTTC
CDR3 protein: CASSPTGDIYEQYF

J gene: TRBJ2-1
D gene: .
V gene: TRBV7-3
clone size: few
CDR3 DNA: TGTGCCAGCAGCTTAAAGGGAGCCGGTGAGCAGTTCTTC
CDR3 protein: CASSLKGAGEQFF

J gene: TRBJ1-2
D gene: .
V gene: TRBV12-3/TRBV12-4
clone size: many
CDR3 DNA: TGTGCCAGCAGTTTGGCAGGGGTGGGCTACACCTTC
CDR3 protein: CASSLAGVGYTF

J gene: TRBJ2-5
D gene: TRBD2
V gene: TRBV4-1
clone size: many
CDR3 DNA: TGCGCCAGCAGCCAAGCGACTAGCGGAGATAAAGAGACCCAGTACTTC
CDR3 protein: CASSQATSGDKETQYF

J gene: TRBJ2-2
D gene: TRBD2
V gene: TRBV20-1
clone size: many
CDR3 DNA: TGCAGTGCTCGGACTAGCTATGGGGAGCTGTTTTTT
CDR3 protein: CSARTSYGELFF

J gene: TRBJ2-1
D gene: TRBD2
V gene: TRBV7-2
clone size: many
CDR3 DNA: TGTGCCAGCAGCTTAGCCGGAGCGGGGTTCTACAATGAGCAGTTCTTC
CDR3 protein: CASSLAGAGFYNEQFF

J gene: TRBJ1-6
D gene: .
V gene: TRBV20-1
clone size: .
CDR3 DNA: TGCAGTGCTACCGGGGGACTTGGTAATTCACCCCTCCACTTT
CDR3 protein: CSATGGLGNSPLHF

J gene: TRBJ2-3
D gene: TRBD2
V gene: TRBV12-3/TRBV12-4
clone size: many
CDR3 DNA: TGTGCCAGCAGTGGGGGGGAGCAGGATACGCAGTATTTT
CDR3 protein: CASSGGEQDTQYF

J gene: TRBJ2-7
D gene: .
V gene: TRBV6-5
clone size: .
CDR3 DNA: TGTGCCAGCAGTCGGGGACAAGGCGAGCAGTACTTC
CDR3 protein: CASSRGQGEQYF